A selection of T cell receptor beta chains follows, all from one sample in a study of blood T cell repertoires in COVID-19. Some clones are missing from TCRdb's copy, which holds only in-frame ones; the method was immunoSEQ multiplex PCR. The sample contains some 170,000 clones, roughly 76% of which appear only once. The sequencing sample was made of peripheral blood. All receptors derive from a woman aged 40-49 years with COVID-19, enrolled during active disease. Both conserved end residues are trimmed from each CDR3.

v_call: TRBV12-3/TRBV12-4
cdr3_aa: ASRRAPQETQY

v_call: TRBV2
cdr3_aa: ASSLGGEETQY

v_call: TRBV5-8
cdr3_aa: ASSVGQGPTGELF

v_call: TRBV11-2
cdr3_aa: ASSSTATPLH

v_call: TRBV19
cdr3_aa: ASIPQGRVTEAF

v_call: TRBV5-1
cdr3_aa: ASSLSWTGAILNYNEQF

v_call: TRBV6-1
cdr3_aa: ASSDGQGNQPQH

v_call: TRBV30
cdr3_aa: AWSVPGLAGYTGELF

v_call: TRBV5-1
cdr3_aa: ASSLVTGRGIEQF

v_call: TRBV25-1
cdr3_aa: ASRRTGVNGYT

v_call: TRBV7-9
cdr3_aa: ASSFSLAGGGGYEQF

v_call: TRBV6-2/TRBV6-3
cdr3_aa: ASSGTSGGADTQY

v_call: TRBV6-5
cdr3_aa: ASTTLGASTDTQY

v_call: TRBV28
cdr3_aa: ASSLWGGQGSNQPQH

v_call: TRBV18
cdr3_aa: ASSPQGTTNEKLF

v_call: TRBV19
cdr3_aa: ASSTKRGGSADTQY

v_call: TRBV7-8
cdr3_aa: ASRLAGIYNEQF

v_call: TRBV9
cdr3_aa: ASSVSGLLWGYT

v_call: TRBV5-6
cdr3_aa: ASSLPLGQPGETQY

v_call: TRBV21-1
cdr3_aa: ASSKRGLAGGPTNTGELF

v_call: TRBV11-2
cdr3_aa: ASSFIGGVTDTQY

v_call: TRBV4-2
cdr3_aa: ASSQGDRYNEKLF

v_call: TRBV5-4
cdr3_aa: ASSSPTGGYEQY

v_call: TRBV18
cdr3_aa: ASSPRQTPENTEAF

v_call: TRBV9
cdr3_aa: ASSGTSGINEQF

v_call: TRBV11-2
cdr3_aa: ASSFGEQY

v_call: TRBV15
cdr3_aa: ATSSHYEQY

v_call: TRBV28
cdr3_aa: ASSPGTTFNSPLH

v_call: TRBV7-3
cdr3_aa: ASSQRLAGANEQF

v_call: TRBV3-1/TRBV3-2
cdr3_aa: ASSPSSANEQF

v_call: TRBV28
cdr3_aa: ASRPRISYEQY

v_call: TRBV7-9
cdr3_aa: ASELTTGNTIY

v_call: TRBV19
cdr3_aa: ASSDRTGMRPPQH

v_call: TRBV7-9
cdr3_aa: ASSIHSTLRNTEAF

v_call: TRBV6-5
cdr3_aa: ASSNAWGRKETQY

v_call: TRBV7-6
cdr3_aa: AYRDSKTQY

v_call: TRBV6-1
cdr3_aa: ASSEAQGALSEKLF

v_call: TRBV30
cdr3_aa: AWSKPGASEQY

v_call: TRBV6-1
cdr3_aa: ASSEIWGTDNEQF

v_call: TRBV12-3/TRBV12-4
cdr3_aa: ASSFSGKETQY